The 20 T cell receptor beta chains reported below all come from one sample, sequenced in a study of molecular identifiers for immune sequencing clone quantification. Via MiXCR, TCRdb re-called the PCR reads, giving one row per CDR3 protein. Among 250,000 to 400,000 distinct CDR3 sequences listed, about a fifth were seen once. The sample comprised naive CD8+ T cells from blood, with Jurkat cell RNA spiked in. The subset is: FACS-sorted CD8+CD4-CCR7+CD45RA+ naive T cells. All receptors derive from a human donor in good health. Some libraries in this study had Jurkat cell RNA spiked in.

Comment on this clonotype: This clone may be a read error of a much larger clone one base away. The rearrangement uses TRBV7-9 and TRBJ1-1; D uncertain. The V end lost 1 base, the J end lost 1 base, and 7 bases lay between the germline ends. This CDR3 region has 14 residues. Per the germline V gene, CDR1 is SEHNR and CDR2 is FQNEAQ (reference sequence). The CDR3 DNA follows: TGTGCCAGCAGCTTAGGCGCAGCGAACACTGAAGCTTTCTTT. It codes for CASSLGAANTEAFF.

The V call is TRBV19, the J call TRBJ1-1, with D tentatively TRBD1 (6 bases). V was trimmed by 3 bases and J by 1 base, leaving 9 bases between them. This CDR3 is built from 14 residues. Germline V gives CDR1 LNHDA, CDR2 SQIVND (reference sequence). CDR3 sequence reads: CASSILQGNTEAFF. The CDR3 DNA follows: TGTGCCAGTAGTATCCTACAGGGGAACACTGAAGCTTTCTTT.

In this sample, this clonotype turned up many times. J is TRBJ2-7 and V is TRBV7-2, with D perhaps being TRBD1 or TRBD2 (5 bases each). The CDR3 sequence is 17 residues long. Between the trimmed V and J ends, which lost 1 base and 3 bases, there was a span of 19 bases. Germline CDR1 is SGHTA and CDR2 is FQGNSA. The CDR3 here is CASSLEGVGLAIYEQYF. The CDR3 nucleotides are TGTGCCAGCAGCTTAGAAGGGGTGGGGCTAGCAATCTACGAGCAGTACTTC.

This clonotype was detected many times. The chain couples TRBV5-1 to TRBJ2-7; weak D call: TRBD1 (6 bases). Between the trimmed V and J ends, which lost 4 bases and 3 bases, there was a span of 14 bases. The CDR3 is 14 amino acids. Per germline, CDR1 SGHRS and CDR2 YFSETQ. CDR3: CASSPRDTRYEQYF. Here the CDR3 DNA reads TGCGCCAGCAGCCCCCGGGACACTCGCTACGAGCAGTACTTC.

This clonotype turned up a few times. This chain links TRBV2 with TRBJ2-3, with 8 bases matching TRBD1. The CDR3 has 15 amino acids. Germline CDR1 reads SNHLY; CDR2 reads FYNNEI. V shed 5 bases and J 0 bases; nucleotides not matched to a gene: 4. This CDR3 reads CASSSGTGSTDTQYF. CDR3 DNA: TGTGCCAGCAGTTCCGGGACAGGTAGCACAGATACGCAGTATTTT.

There are many counts of this clonotype. The chain joins TRBV4-1 to TRBJ1-4; tentatively, D is TRBD1 (5 bases). Trimming pared 3 bases from V and 6 bases from J, leaving 8 bases between. The CDR3 is 13 residues long. Germline V CDR1 and CDR2: MGHRA, YSYEKL. CDR3 in amino acids: CASSQGQDEKLFF. CDR3 sequence (DNA): TGCGCCAGCAGCCAGGGGCAAGATGAAAAACTGTTTTTT.

This clonotype has at least ten counts. The genes are TRBV7-9 and TRBJ2-5; D uncertain. The length of the CDR3 is 15 residues. Germline CDR1 and CDR2: SEHNR and FQNEAQ (reference sequence). The V and J ends lost 1 base and 7 bases respectively, with 16 bases between them. CDR3 region: CASSLGAAPMWTQYF. The CDR3, as DNA: TGTGCCAGCAGCTTAGGGGCGGCCCCCATGTGGACCCAGTACTTC.

V usage is TRBV13 and J usage is TRBJ1-1, with a possible D match to TRBD1 (6 bases). This CDR3 contains 13 residues. The germline gives CDR1 PRHDT, CDR2 FYEKMQ (reference sequence). V was trimmed by 5 bases and J by 8 bases, leaving 15 bases between them. The CDR3 DNA follows: TGTGCCAGCAGCGCCTCACAGGGTCGGGAAGCTTTCTTT. Translating gives CASSASQGREAFF.

The chain uses TRBV29-1 and TRBJ2-5; TRBD2 matches at 14 bases. Trimming at V came to 3 bases and at J to 5 bases, leaving 8 bases not matched to a gene. CDR1 and CDR2 (germline): SQVTM, ANQGSEA. CDR3 length: 16 residues. This CDR3 reads CSVDGTSGSSGETQYF. The CDR3 DNA is TGCAGCGTTGATGGGACTAGCGGGAGCTCCGGGGAGACCCAGTACTTC.

This clonotype was counted many times. The chain is built from TRBV18 and TRBJ2-3, with TRBD2 as a possible D gene (5 bases). V lost 3 bases to trimming and J lost 3 bases, with 13 bases between them. This CDR3 has 15 amino acids. Per the germline V gene, CDR1 is KGHSH and CDR2 is LQKENI. This CDR3 reads CASSPDGIPTDTQYF. The DNA of the CDR3 is TGTGCCAGCTCACCGGACGGGATTCCAACAGATACGCAGTATTTT. The whole variable domain, remainder taken from reference TRBV18 and TRBJ2-3, is NAGVMQNPRHLVRRRGQEARLRCSPMKGHSHVYWYRQLPEEGLKFMVYLQKENIIDESGMPKERFSAEFPKEGPSILRIQQVVRGDSAAYFCASSPDGIPTDTQYFGPGTRLTVL.

This clonotype was counted many times. The rearrangement uses TRBV6-1 and TRBJ2-2; TRBD2 matches 8 bases. Looked up from germline, CDR1 is MNHNS and CDR2 is SASEGT. Trimming removed 3 bases from V and 6 bases from J; junction bases left unmatched: 3. The CDR3 extends over 14 amino acids. The chain's CDR3 is CASSDGRAPGELFF. As DNA, the CDR3 is TGTGCCAGCAGTGACGGGAGGGCCCCCGGGGAGCTGTTTTTT.

This clonotype has ten or more counts. V is TRBV7-9 and J is TRBJ1-5; D unresolved. CDR1 and CDR2 from the germline V gene are SEHNR and FQNEAQ (reference sequence). The CDR3 sequence is 13 residues long. Trimming left V 4 bases short and J 4 bases short, with 8 bases between. Written as DNA, the CDR3 is TGTGCCAGCAGCTCGCCCCCTAATCAGCCCCAGCATTTT. Encoded protein: CASSSPPNQPQHF.

Only one count was recorded for this clonotype. This sequence joins TRBV7-9 and TRBJ2-1, with D possibly matching TRBD2 (5 bases). CDR1 SEHNR and CDR2 FQNEAQ come from the germline V gene (reference sequence). The CDR3 runs to 14 residues. The V gene lost 5 bases and the J gene lost 12 bases, with 20 bases spanning the gap. CDR3 amino acids: CASSEDVVSVLQFF. CDR3 in DNA: TGTGCCAGCAGCGAGGACGTTGTTAGCGTGCTGCAGTTCTTC.

This clonotype was picked up a small number of times. The CDR3 protein is CATSRGFEEVWEQYF. DNA for the CDR3: TGTGCCACCAGCAGAGGGTTTGAGGAAGTGTGGGAGCAGTACTTC. The chain combines TRBV15 with TRBJ2-7; D unresolved. There are 15 residues in the CDR3. V shed 1 base and J shed 7 bases, with 17 bases lying between them. Germline V gives CDR1 LNHNV, CDR2 YYDKDF (reference sequence). The full variable domain, completed using reference TRBV15 and TRBJ2-7, is DAMVIQNPRYQVTQFGKPVTLSCSQTLNHNVMYWYQQKSSQAPKLLFHYYDKDFNNEADTPDNFQSRRPNTSFCFLDIRSPGLGDTAMYLCATSRGFEEVWEQYFGPGTRLTVT.

The V call is TRBV4-3, the J call TRBJ2-7; tentative D call: TRBD1 (6 bases). Germline V gene sequence: CDR1 LGHNA, CDR2 YSLEER. Trimming pared 1 base from V and 4 bases from J, leaving 11 bases between. The CDR3 extends over 14 amino acids. Here the CDR3 reads CASSQGIRGYEQYF. The CDR3 coding sequence is TGCGCCAGCAGCCAAGGGATCAGGGGTTACGAGCAGTACTTC.

Note on this clonotype: A much larger clone sits a single nucleotide away, making a read error possible. V and J are TRBV6-5 and TRBJ2-7; 8 positions agree with TRBD1. This CDR3 is 15 amino acids long. Germline CDR1 is MNHEY and CDR2 is SVGAGI. CDR3 in amino acids: CASSYSTTGAYERYF. CDR3 sequence (DNA): TGTGCCAGCAGTTACTCGACGACAGGGGCCTACGAGCGGTACTTC.

This clonotype was detected ten times or more. The V gene is TRBV5-4, the J gene TRBJ2-3; 7 bases agree with TRBD2. Per germline, CDR1 SGHNT and CDR2 YYREEE (reference sequence). V trimming: 4 bases; J trimming: 1 base; junction bases outside the gene matches: 12. The CDR3 is 17 residues long. The DNA for the CDR3 is TGTGCCAGCAGCATCCCCTTTGGAAGCGGGGGCACAGATACGCAGTATTTT. Its translation is CASSIPFGSGGTDTQYF.

A remark on this clonotype: A much larger clone sits a single nucleotide away, making a read error possible. The V call is TRBV19, the J call TRBJ1-5; no definite D call. Per germline, CDR1 LNHDA and CDR2 SQIVND (reference sequence). The CDR3 runs 14 residues. Trimming shortened V by 5 bases and J by 2 bases, and 10 bases separated the two germline ends. The CDR3 loop reads CASSEPPCNQPQHF. CDR3 in DNA: TGTGCCAGTAGTGAACCCCCCTGCAATCAGCCCCAGCATTTT.

This clonotype was observed a few times. The chain combines TRBV14 with TRBJ2-7; D call uncertain. CDR1 and CDR2 (germline): SGHDN, FVKESK. This CDR3 comprises 13 residues. Trimming left V 0 bases short and J 4 bases short, with 7 bases between. The CDR3 sequence is CASSQDDTYEQYF. CDR3 nucleotide sequence: TGTGCCAGCAGCCAAGATGATACGTACGAGCAGTACTTC.

In its sample, this clonotype was seen many times. The chain joins TRBV24-1 to TRBJ2-1; TRBD1 matches 8 bases. Germline V CDR1 and CDR2: KGHDR, SFDVKD. CDR3 length equals 15 residues. J was trimmed by 8 bases and V by 2 bases; bases with no gene match: 7. CDR3 protein: CATSDSDRGGDEQFF. The CDR3 coding sequence is TGTGCCACCAGTGATTCCGACAGGGGCGGCGATGAGCAGTTCTTC.